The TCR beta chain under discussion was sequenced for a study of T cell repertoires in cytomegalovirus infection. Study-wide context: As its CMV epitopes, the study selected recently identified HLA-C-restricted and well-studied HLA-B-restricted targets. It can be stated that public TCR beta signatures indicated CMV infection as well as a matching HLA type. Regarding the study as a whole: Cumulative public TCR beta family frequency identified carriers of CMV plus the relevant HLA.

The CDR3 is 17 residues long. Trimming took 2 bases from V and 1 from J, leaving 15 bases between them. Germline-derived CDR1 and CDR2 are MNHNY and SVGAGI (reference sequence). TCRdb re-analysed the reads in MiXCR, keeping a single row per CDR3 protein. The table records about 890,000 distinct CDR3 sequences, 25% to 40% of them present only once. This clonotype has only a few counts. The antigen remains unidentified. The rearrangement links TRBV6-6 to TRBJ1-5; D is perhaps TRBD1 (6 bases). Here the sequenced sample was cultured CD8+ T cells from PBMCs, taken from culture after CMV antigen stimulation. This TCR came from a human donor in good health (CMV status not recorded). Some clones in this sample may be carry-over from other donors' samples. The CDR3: CASSYPSQGSSNQPQHF. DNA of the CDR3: TGTGCCAGCAGTTACCCGTCACAGGGTTCCAGCAATCAGCCCCAGCATTTT.